One and the same sample provided the 9 T cell receptor beta chains below, sequenced in a study of T cells in Graves' hyperthyroidism and ophthalmopathy. TCR beta CDR3 regions were amplified from RNA. HTBI primers were the set used in a first-round RT-PCR of the TCR CDR3. One entry per CDR3 protein, called by TCRdb with MiXCR from the multiplex PCR reads. The table lists 450,000 to 600,000 distinct CDR3 sequences, roughly 15% of them singletons. The sequenced material came from blood. The receptor source for this set is a woman in her thirties or forties with Graves' hyperthyroidism.

This clonotype was observed at least ten times. The J gene is TRBJ2-7, the V gene TRBV2; 7 bases fit TRBD1. Unmatched junction bases numbered 9, after V lost 2 bases and J lost 5 bases. Germline-derived CDR1 and CDR2 are SNHLY and FYNNEI. This CDR3 is 15 amino acids long. CDR3 in DNA: TGTGCCAGCAGTGAAAGCTCGACAGGGTCCCACGAGCAGTACTTC. This translates into CASSESSTGSHEQYF. Supplemented by reference TRBV2 and TRBJ2-7, the full variable domain reads EPEVTQTPSHQVTQMGQEVILRCVPISNHLYFYWYRQILGQKVEFLVSFYNNEISEKSEIFDDQFSVERPDGSNFTLKIRSTKLEDSAMYFCASSESSTGSHEQYFGPGTRLTVT.

A few counts support this clonotype. The chain employs TRBV20-1 and TRBJ1-4; D remains unclear. The V end lost 1 base, the J end lost 4 bases, and 19 bases lay between the germline ends. This CDR3 is built from 17 residues. In germline, CDR1 is DFQATT, CDR2 SNEGSKA (reference sequence). This CDR3 is CSARGFFREGNNEKLFF. CDR3 bases: TGCAGTGCTAGAGGGTTTTTTCGCGAAGGGAATAATGAAAAACTGTTTTTT.

The rearrangement uses TRBV3-1 and TRBJ1-1; a possible D gene is TRBD1 (6 bases). V dropped 1 base and J dropped 8 bases, with 11 bases sitting between them. Germline loops: CDR1 LGHDT, CDR2 YNNKEL (reference sequence). The CDR3 extends over 13 amino acids. The CDR3 loop reads CASSQVGGREAFF. The CDR3 coding sequence is TGTGCCAGCAGCCAAGTGGGGGGCAGGGAAGCTTTCTTT. Full variable domain (outside the CDR3, taken from reference TRBV3-1 and TRBJ1-1): DTAVSQTPKYLVTQMGNDKSIKCEQNLGHDTMYWYKQDSKKFLKIMFSYNNKELIINETVPNRFSPKSPDKAHLNLHINSLELGDSAVYFCASSQVGGREAFFGQGTRLTVV.

This clonotype occurred many times. V gene TRBV2 combines with J gene TRBJ2-3; 13 nucleotides match TRBD2. Losses at the gene ends were 6 bases for V and 0 bases for J; bases not matched to a gene: 9. CDR3 length: 18 amino acids. Germline V gives CDR1 SNHLY, CDR2 FYNNEI. This CDR3 reads CASRRTSGRATSTDTQYF. The CDR3, as DNA: TGTGCCAGCAGAAGGACTAGCGGGAGAGCGACTAGCACAGATACGCAGTATTTT.

Regarding this clonotype: A much more abundant neighbour one base away suggests this may be a read error. This chain links TRBV27 with TRBJ2-3; 10 bases are shared with TRBD2. CDR1 and CDR2 from the germline V gene are MNHEY and SMNVEV (reference sequence). CDR3 length: 15 amino acids. CDR3 region: CTSSLSAGGPYTQYF. CDR3 in DNA: TGTACCAGCAGTTTATCAGCGGGAGGGCCCTATACGCAGTATTTT.

This clonotype was picked up many times. The chain has TRBV5-1 and TRBJ1-1; D may be TRBD1 (5 bases). Trimming stripped 1 base from V and 6 bases from J, with 13 bases between. The germline V gene has CDR1 SGHRS and CDR2 YFSETQ. The CDR3 consists of 14 residues. CDR3: CASSLRVGTAEAFF. The CDR3 nucleotides are TGCGCCAGCAGCTTGCGGGTAGGGACGGCTGAAGCTTTCTTT.

This clonotype was recorded at least ten times. This chain connects TRBV7-9 to TRBJ2-3, with a weak D call TRBD2 (6 bases). Germline V gives CDR1 SEHNR, CDR2 FQNEAQ (reference sequence). V dropped 10 bases and J dropped 5 bases, with 19 bases sitting between them. The CDR3 is 14 amino acids. CDR3 bases: TGTGCCATCCCACCTCAGCGGGTAGGAGATACGCAGTATTTT. The encoded protein is CAIPPQRVGDTQYF.

Many counts were recorded for this clonotype. V usage is TRBV18 and J usage is TRBJ2-7, with TRBD1 matching over 7 bases. Germline lookup yields CDR1 KGHSH and CDR2 LQKENI. V shed 5 bases and J 1 base; nucleotides not matched to a gene: 5. CDR3 size: 14 residues. CDR3: CASSSTGQSYEQYF. CDR3 nucleotide sequence: TGTGCCAGCTCATCAACGGGACAGTCCTACGAGCAGTACTTC.

This chain uses TRBV15 with TRBJ2-1; 9 bases align to TRBD2. CDR1 and CDR2 from the germline V gene are LNHNV and YYDKDF (reference sequence). The J segment lost 6 bases and the V segment lost 0 bases, leaving 6 bases of the junction unmatched. The CDR3 runs to 16 residues. The CDR3 bases are TGTGCCACCAGCAGAGATGGGGGCGGGAGGGCCAATGAGCAGTTCTTC. Translated, it gives CATSRDGGGRANEQFF.